One sample yielded the 32 T cell receptor beta chains listed below, sequenced in a study of response to subunit inactivated influenza vaccine. MiXCR, run by TCRdb on the RT-PCR reads, gives a single entry per CDR3 protein. The table includes 280,000 or so distinct CDR3 sequences, 21% detected once. Specimen: PBMCs from blood, collected 21 months after vaccination. The receptors here all came from a man between 50 and 75 years old who received an inactivated influenza vaccine.

A few counts support this clonotype. This chain joins TRBV5-1 and TRBJ2-1, with a weak D call TRBD1 (6 bases). The germline V gene has CDR1 SGHRS and CDR2 YFSETQ. CDR3 length equals 14 residues. V dropped 3 bases and J dropped 3 bases, with 10 bases sitting between them. CDR3 nucleotides: TGCGCCAGCAGCTCCCAGGGGATCTACAATGAGCAGTTCTTC. Protein: CASSSQGIYNEQFF.

The rearrangement joins TRBV5-5 to TRBJ1-2; 7 bases are a match to TRBD1. J was trimmed by 7 bases and V by 6 bases; bases with no gene match: 18. The CDR3 extends over 16 amino acids. The germline V gene has CDR1 SGHKS and CDR2 YYEKEE (reference sequence). CDR3 amino acids: CASTSMEDRAFPGYTF. The CDR3 nucleotides read TGTGCCAGCACCTCTATGGAAGACAGGGCTTTTCCTGGCTACACCTTC. The entire variable domain, with the rest obtained from reference TRBV5-5 and TRBJ1-2, is as follows: DAGVTQSPTHLIKTRGQQVTLRCSPISGHKSVSWYQQVLGQGPQFIFQYYEKEERGRGNFPDRFSARQFPNYSSELNVNALLLGDSALYLCASTSMEDRAFPGYTFGSGTRLTVV.

A few counts support this clonotype. The chain employs TRBV15 and TRBJ1-1, with D perhaps matching TRBD1 (6 bases). CDR1 is LNHNV and CDR2 is YYDKDF in the germline V gene (reference sequence). The CDR3 sequence is 16 residues long. V was pared by 0 bases and J by 0 bases, with 11 bases between. This CDR3 is CATSRDIRGMNTEAFF. The DNA of the CDR3 is TGTGCCACCAGCAGAGATATAAGGGGGATGAACACTGAAGCTTTCTTT.

A few counts support this clonotype. In DNA form, the CDR3 reads TGTGCCAGCAGGTCAGGGGGCCTGCTCTACGAGCAGTACTTC. It codes for CASRSGGLLYEQYF. The chain carries TRBV27 and TRBJ2-7, with 8 bases identical to TRBD1. This CDR3 is built from 14 residues. J lost 3 bases, V lost 6 bases, and 7 bases had no gene match. Germline V gene lookup returns CDR1 MNHEY and CDR2 SMNVEV (reference sequence).

This clonotype has only a few counts. The genes are TRBV11-2 and TRBJ1-1, with D unresolved. There are 11 residues in the CDR3. Germline CDR1 and CDR2: SGHAT and FQNNGV. V dropped 7 bases and J dropped 0 bases, with 3 bases sitting between them. The CDR3 is CASIMNTEAFF. The CDR3 DNA sequence: TGTGCCAGCATAATGAACACTGAAGCTTTCTTT.

V gene TRBV6-1 combines with J gene TRBJ1-1; no reliable D call. Per germline, CDR1 MNHNS and CDR2 SASEGT. Trimming removed 4 bases at V and 4 bases at J, with 10 bases between. The CDR3 sequence is 13 residues long. The CDR3 DNA reads TGTGCCAGCAGTGCGCACGTGGGCACTGAAGCTTTCTTT. Protein: CASSAHVGTEAFF.

The J gene is TRBJ2-3, the V gene TRBV7-2; weak D call: TRBD2 (7 bases). The CDR3 totals 13 residues. With 11 bases removed from V and 4 bases from J, the gap between germline ends came to 16 bases. CDR1 SGHTA and CDR2 FQGNSA come from the germline V gene. The CDR3 loop is CASRGSGADTQYF. The CDR3 bases are TGTGCCTCAAGGGGGAGCGGGGCAGATACGCAGTATTTT.

The V and J genes are TRBV10-3 and TRBJ1-2; D is uncertain. Germline values: CDR1 ENHRY, CDR2 SYGVKD. The CDR3 runs to 14 residues. V was clipped by 3 bases and J by 4 bases, with 12 bases between them. Written as DNA, the CDR3 is TGTGCCATCAGTGATGCTCGGGAAAGCTATGGCTACACCTTC. Residues: CAISDARESYGYTF.

This clonotype was counted a few times. J is TRBJ1-3 and V is TRBV4-2; D may be TRBD1 (6 bases). The CDR3 contains 18 residues. The germline V and J ends were trimmed by 4 bases and 0 bases, with 19 bases remaining between them. Germline V gene lookup returns CDR1 LGHNA and CDR2 YNFKEQ. In nucleotides, the CDR3 is TGTGCCAGCAGCCTCACTTCCCCCGGACAGTACTCTGGAAACACCATATATTTT. As protein: CASSLTSPGQYSGNTIYF.

This clonotype was found many times. This sequence joins TRBV27 and TRBJ1-1, with D hard to call. The CDR3 contains 14 residues. Trimming removed 1 base at V and 4 bases at J, with 10 bases between. Germline V gene data show CDR1 as MNHEY and CDR2 as SMNVEV (reference sequence). CDR3 in amino acids: CASSLFGRITEAFF. The CDR3 region has the DNA TGTGCCAGCAGTTTATTCGGGCGCATCACTGAAGCTTTCTTT.

The V gene is TRBV12-3 or TRBV12-4, the J gene TRBJ2-1, with a tentative D call TRBD2 (5 bases). The V gene lost 2 bases and the J gene lost 4 bases, with 6 bases spanning the gap. The CDR3 is made up of 13 amino acids. The CDR3 loop is CASSLLAYNEQFF. Written as DNA, the CDR3 is TGTGCCAGCAGTTTACTAGCATACAATGAGCAGTTCTTC.

This clonotype turned up a few times. The chain couples TRBV25-1 to TRBJ1-2; D possibly corresponds to TRBD1 (5 bases). Germline CDR1 MGHDK, CDR2 SYGVNS. This CDR3 is 14 amino acids long. With 2 bases removed from V and 4 bases from J, the gap between germline ends came to 11 bases. CDR3 loop: CASSEGGSLYGYTF. The CDR3, as DNA: TGTGCCAGCAGTGAAGGGGGGTCCCTCTATGGCTACACCTTC.

The count of this clonotype is one. V and J are TRBV29-1 and TRBJ2-5; D is unclear. Per the germline V gene, CDR1 is SQVTM and CDR2 is ANQGSEA. The CDR3 is 10 residues long. V lost 7 bases to trimming and J lost 5 bases, with 8 bases between them. The CDR3, as DNA: TGCAGCGCCTTAGTGGAGACCCAGTACTTC. This sequence encodes CSALVETQYF.

The rearrangement uses TRBV5-4 and TRBJ2-5, with 9 bases that match TRBD2. Losses at the gene ends were 4 bases for V and 3 bases for J; bases not matched to a gene: 10. The germline V gene encodes CDR1 SGHNT and CDR2 YYREEE (reference sequence). The CDR3 is made up of 16 amino acids. CDR3 nucleotides: TGTGCCAGCAGCCGACCCGCCTTAGCGGGGGAAGAGACCCAGTACTTC. Translating gives CASSRPALAGEETQYF.

The rearrangement joins TRBV7-9 to TRBJ2-1; 8 bases line up with TRBD2. Germline V gene data show CDR1 as SEHNR and CDR2 as FQNEAQ (reference sequence). The J segment lost 0 bases and the V segment lost 3 bases, leaving 4 bases of the junction unmatched. The CDR3 totals 16 residues. CDR3 region: CASSFWRGASYNEQFF. The CDR3 coding sequence is TGTGCCAGCAGCTTCTGGCGGGGGGCCTCCTACAATGAGCAGTTCTTC.

CDR3 nucleotide sequence: TGTGCCAGCAGTGGGGCCACTGAAGCTTTCTTT. It codes for CASSGATEAFF. The chain carries TRBV6-5 and TRBJ1-1; maybe TRBD1 (5 bases). Germline CDR1 is MNHEY and CDR2 is SVGAGI. The V gene lost 5 bases and the J gene lost 4 bases, with 5 bases spanning the gap. This CDR3 has 11 residues.

This clonotype was detected a few times. The V gene is TRBV20-1, the J gene TRBJ1-5; D unresolved. The CDR3 length is 15 residues. Trimming stripped 0 bases from V and 0 bases from J, with 9 bases between. Germline-derived CDR1 and CDR2 are DFQATT and SNEGSKA (reference sequence). CDR3 loop: CSARDGRNSNQPQHF. CDR3 nucleotide sequence: TGCAGTGCTAGAGACGGACGGAATAGCAATCAGCCCCAGCATTTT.

This clonotype was recorded a few times. The V call is TRBV2, the J call TRBJ1-2; tentative D call: TRBD1 (5 bases). This CDR3 has 14 residues. Trimming pared 8 bases from V and 7 bases from J, leaving 20 bases between. Germline V gives CDR1 SNHLY, CDR2 FYNNEI. CDR3 bases: TGTGCCAGCCTAGGAATCAGGGTGCCGCGTGGCTACACCTTC. Translated: CASLGIRVPRGYTF.

The chain links TRBV10-2 to TRBJ1-3; tentatively, D is TRBD1 (5 bases). This CDR3 spans 16 amino acids. Germline V gene sequence: CDR1 WSHSY, CDR2 SAAADI. V lost 3 bases and J lost 0, with 12 bases in between. The chain's CDR3 is CASSDEGTRSGNTIYF. CDR3 in DNA: TGCGCCAGCAGTGATGAGGGGACCCGCTCTGGAAACACCATATATTTT.

The sample holds many counts of this clonotype. In nucleotides, the CDR3 is TGCGCCAGCAGCCAAGGTTGGGCAGCTAACACTGAAGCTTTCTTT. Translating gives CASSQGWAANTEAFF. The chain is built from TRBV4-1 and TRBJ1-1; D remains ambiguous. The CDR3 spans 15 residues. V lost 1 base to trimming and J lost 2 bases, with 11 bases between them. Germline-derived CDR1 and CDR2 are MGHRA and YSYEKL.

This clonotype showed up just a few times. The chain recombines TRBV4-2 with TRBJ2-1; 13 nucleotides align to TRBD2. This CDR3 has 18 amino acids. The V gene's germline CDR1 is LGHNA and CDR2 YNFKEQ. V was pared by 1 base and J by 7 bases, with 10 bases of the junction left unmatched. CDR3 in DNA: TGTGCCAGCAGCCAAGGGACTAGCGGGGGTCCCTGGGCAAATGAGCAGTTCTTC. Protein product: CASSQGTSGGPWANEQFF.

Many counts were recorded for this clonotype. V is TRBV12-3 or TRBV12-4 and J is TRBJ1-2, with 7 positions matching TRBD1. This CDR3 has 13 residues. J gave up 2 bases and V 5 bases, and 2 bases lay outside the gene matches. This chain's CDR3 is CASSRDRNYGYTF. CDR3 nucleotides: TGTGCCAGCAGTCGGGACAGAAACTATGGCTACACCTTC.

The chain has TRBV7-9 and TRBJ2-2; maybe TRBD2 (6 bases). The V gene lost 7 bases and the J gene lost 4 bases, with 19 bases spanning the gap. Germline CDR1 reads SEHNR; CDR2 reads FQNEAQ (reference sequence). This CDR3 has 16 residues. The CDR3 DNA is TGTGCCAGCAACAACATCGGAGGGCCGGGCACCGGGGAGCTGTTTTTT. As protein: CASNNIGGPGTGELFF.

This chain uses TRBV15 with TRBJ2-5; D uncertain. Trimming shortened V by 0 bases and J by 2 bases, and 10 bases separated the two germline ends. The CDR3 consists of 15 residues. Germline lookup yields CDR1 LNHNV and CDR2 YYDKDF (reference sequence). The CDR3 nucleotides are TGTGCCACCAGCAGAGATGGTACAGAACAAGAGACCCAGTACTTC. Protein product: CATSRDGTEQETQYF.

The chain is built from TRBV7-9 and TRBJ1-2; maybe TRBD1 (6 bases). The CDR3 extends over 14 amino acids. Germline CDR1 reads SEHNR; CDR2 reads FQNEAQ (reference sequence). V was clipped by 1 base and J by 7 bases, with 13 bases between them. The CDR3 loop is CASSLGQVGGGYTF. The CDR3 DNA reads TGTGCCAGCAGCTTAGGACAGGTCGGCGGTGGCTACACCTTC.

The V call is TRBV20-1, the J call TRBJ2-5; 8 nucleotides match TRBD2. In germline, CDR1 is DFQATT, CDR2 SNEGSKA (reference sequence). This CDR3 is built from 13 residues. J gave up 5 bases and V 6 bases, and 8 bases lay outside the gene matches. DNA for the CDR3: TGCAGTGCCCGGAGCGGGAGCCAGGAGACCCAGTACTTC. It encodes CSARSGSQETQYF.

A few counts support this clonotype. The chain joins TRBV5-1 to TRBJ1-6; D perhaps matches TRBD1 (5 bases). Trimming removed 5 bases from V and 5 bases from J, with 11 bases in between. Per the germline V gene, CDR1 is SGHRS and CDR2 is YFSETQ. The CDR3 is 14 amino acids. DNA of the CDR3: TGCGCCAGCAGGGTTGGAGGGGATAATTCACCCCTCCACTTT. Protein product: CASRVGGDNSPLHF.

This clonotype was observed a handful of times. The chain carries TRBV4-3 and TRBJ2-1; D is unclear. The V gene's germline CDR1 is LGHNA and CDR2 YSLEER. With 0 bases removed from V and 0 bases from J, the gap between germline ends came to 12 bases. This CDR3 spans 17 amino acids. The CDR3 DNA reads TGCGCCAGCAGCCAAGATATCGGCCCCATCTCCTACAATGAGCAGTTCTTC. It encodes CASSQDIGPISYNEQFF.

The rearrangement joins TRBV29-1 to TRBJ2-5; D call uncertain. Per the germline V gene, CDR1 is SQVTM and CDR2 is ANQGSEA. V shed 4 bases and J shed 4 bases, with 13 bases lying between them. The CDR3 sequence is 13 residues long. The CDR3 loop reads CSVAPGMTETQYF. The DNA for the CDR3 is TGCAGCGTTGCCCCGGGTATGACAGAGACCCAGTACTTC.

V and J are TRBV4-1 and TRBJ2-1; D ambiguous. Germline V CDR1 and CDR2: MGHRA, YSYEKL. The CDR3 has 13 amino acids. V lost 3 bases and J lost 9, with 12 bases in between. In DNA, the CDR3 is TGCGCCAGCAGCCACCGAACGTATACTGAGCAGTTCTTC. Amino acid sequence: CASSHRTYTEQFF.

This clonotype was seen more than once but under ten times. The CDR3: CSVEKGQGRAFF. The CDR3 region has the DNA TGCAGCGTTGAAAAGGGACAGGGTCGAGCTTTCTTT. The chain links TRBV29-1 to TRBJ1-1, with 9 nucleotides matching TRBD1. V gave up 2 bases and J gave up 10 bases; unmatched junction bases: 5. Germline lookup yields CDR1 SQVTM and CDR2 ANQGSEA. This CDR3 is 12 amino acids long.

This chain joins TRBV6-1 and TRBJ1-4, with 8 nucleotides matching TRBD1. The trim removed 5 bases at V and 7 bases at J, leaving 6 bases unmatched. In germline, CDR1 is MNHNS, CDR2 SASEGT. The CDR3 is 14 residues long. CDR3 in amino acids: CASSIGTGGEKLFF. The CDR3 DNA is TGTGCCAGCAGTATAGGGACAGGAGGTGAAAAACTGTTTTTT.